The 14 T cell receptor beta chains reported below all come from one sample, sequenced in a study of blood T cell repertoires in COVID-19 (dated by TCRdb to 2019 to 2021). Library prep was done by the immunoSEQ multiplex PCR assay. Drawn from immuneACCESS, this table holds only the in-frame rearrangements with V and J called that TCRdb kept. Clones are partly lost; checked studies trace under half to an unresolved V gene and leave the rest unexplained. This sample gives about 400,000 clones in total; nearly 90% of them show up just once. The leading ten clones occupy more than 2% of the sample. Sequences were obtained from PBMCs or T cells enriched from blood (not recorded which). These receptors were taken from a woman in her thirties or forties with acute COVID-19.

The chain has TRBV7-2 and TRBJ2-7; D might be TRBD2 (6 bases). Trimming shortened V by 3 bases and J by 0 bases, and 12 bases separated the two germline ends. The CDR3 sequence is 15 residues long. Germline V CDR1 and CDR2: SGHTA, FQGNSA. The CDR3 region has the DNA TGTGCCAGCAGCTTGGCCGGGGGACTCTCCTACGAGCAGTACTTC. Its translation is CASSLAGGLSYEQYF.

The chain uses TRBV6-5 and TRBJ2-5; no firm D call. The V gene's germline CDR1 is MNHEY and CDR2 SVGAGI. CDR3 length: 13 residues. Trimming took off 6 bases at V and 2 bases at J, with 10 bases between the two ends. The CDR3 protein is CASRSGVQETQYF. The DNA of the CDR3 is TGTGCCAGCAGGAGTGGAGTACAAGAGACCCAGTACTTC.

The rearrangement uses TRBV9 and TRBJ2-3, with 7 nucleotides matching TRBD1. Per the germline V gene, CDR1 is SGDLS and CDR2 is YYNGEE. V was clipped by 0 bases and J by 1 base; unmatched bases: 2. The CDR3 is 15 residues long. CDR3 sequence (DNA): TGTGCCAGCAGCGTAGTTACAGGGGGCACAGATACGCAGTATTTT. This codes for CASSVVTGGTDTQYF.

J is TRBJ1-2 and V is TRBV12-5; the match to TRBD1 covers 9 bases. The V segment lost 2 bases and the J segment 6 bases; nucleotides outside the gene matches: 7. CDR1 is LGHNT, CDR2 FRNRAP, per germline. The CDR3 totals 15 residues. The DNA for the CDR3 is TGTGCTAGTGGTTTGCTATCCACAGGGGGCGATGGCTACACCTTC. It codes for CASGLLSTGGDGYTF. The whole variable domain, filled in from reference TRBV12-5 and TRBJ1-2, reads DARVTQTPRHKVTEMGQEVTMRCQPILGHNTVFWYRQTMMQGLELLAYFRNRAPLDDSGMPKDRFSAEMPDATLATLKIQPSEPRDSAVYFCASGLLSTGGDGYTFGSGTRLTVV.

This clone has a handful of counts. The chain uses TRBV7-9 and TRBJ1-5; 12 nucleotides line up with TRBD1. Germline V gene sequence: CDR1 SEHNR, CDR2 FQNEAQ (reference sequence). V lost 5 bases to trimming and J lost 2 bases; unmatched junction nucleotides: 7. This CDR3 has 17 residues. The CDR3 loop is CASSGAGTGGRNQPQHF. For the CDR3, the DNA is TGTGCCAGCAGCGGAGCCGGGACAGGGGGCCGCAATCAGCCCCAGCATTTT.

This sequence joins TRBV19 and TRBJ1-5, with 8 positions matching TRBD1. Germline V CDR1 and CDR2: LNHDA, SQIVND (reference sequence). The CDR3 consists of 14 residues. V trimming: 6 bases; J trimming: 7 bases; junction bases outside the gene matches: 8. The CDR3: CASSARGREQPQHF. As DNA, the CDR3 is TGTGCCAGTAGCGCCAGGGGGCGCGAACAGCCCCAGCATTTT.

V and J are TRBV3-1 (or the pseudogene TRBV3-2) and TRBJ2-6; D ambiguous. Trimming stripped 3 bases from V and 5 bases from J, with 5 bases between. CDR1 and CDR2 from the germline V gene are LGHDT and YNNKEL (reference sequence). This CDR3 contains 13 residues. DNA of the CDR3: TGTGCCAGCAGCCACGAGTGGGCCAACGTCCTGACTTTC. The encoded protein is CASSHEWANVLTF.

This chain connects TRBV9 to TRBJ2-5, with 9 nucleotides matching TRBD1. Germline V gene sequence: CDR1 SGDLS, CDR2 YYNGEE. V trimming: 0 bases; J trimming: 4 bases; junction bases outside the gene matches: 4. This CDR3 spans 15 amino acids. The CDR3: CASSVGGTGLETQYF. CDR3 DNA sequence: TGTGCCAGCAGCGTAGGGGGGACAGGGCTAGAGACCCAGTACTTC.

The rearrangement joins TRBV2 to TRBJ2-7; TRBD1 is a possible D gene (5 bases). The CDR3 sequence is 12 residues long. The V end was cut by 6 bases, the J end by 5 bases, with 11 bases between. Germline assignment: CDR1 SNHLY and CDR2 FYNNEI. The CDR3 spells CASSPGWHEQYF. The CDR3 nucleotides read TGTGCCAGCAGCCCAGGGTGGCACGAGCAGTACTTC.

The chain combines TRBV4-2 with TRBJ1-6; D possibly corresponds to TRBD1 (5 bases). Trimming stripped 0 bases from V and 10 bases from J, with 13 bases between. The CDR3 is made up of 15 amino acids. Germline values: CDR1 LGHNA, CDR2 YNFKEQ. The CDR3, as DNA: TGTGCCAGCAGCCAAGATGTAGGAGGGGACTCACCCCTCCACTTT. Protein product: CASSQDVGGDSPLHF.

The rearrangement joins TRBV24-1 to TRBJ2-7, with 7 bases aligning to TRBD2. V lost 4 bases to trimming and J lost 0 bases; unmatched junction nucleotides: 8. Germline V gives CDR1 KGHDR, CDR2 SFDVKD. The CDR3 runs 16 residues. The CDR3 loop is CATSDPTSSSSYEQYF. As DNA, the CDR3 is TGTGCCACCAGTGACCCGACTAGCTCAAGCTCCTACGAGCAGTACTTC.

The V and J genes are TRBV3-1 (or the pseudogene TRBV3-2) and TRBJ2-1; TRBD1 might be the D (6 bases). This CDR3 has 15 residues. Looked up from germline, CDR1 is LGHDT and CDR2 is YNNKEL (reference sequence). V lost 0 bases to trimming and J lost 13 bases, with 19 bases between them. The CDR3: CASSQETQSGTTQFF. CDR3 nucleotide sequence: TGTGCCAGCAGCCAAGAAACACAATCCGGGACAACTCAGTTCTTC.

In its sample, this clone was seen once. The chain recombines TRBV30 with TRBJ2-1; D may be TRBD1 (5 bases). Looked up from germline, CDR1 is GTSNPN and CDR2 is SVGIG (reference sequence). V dropped 1 base and J dropped 9 bases, with 16 bases sitting between them. This CDR3 is built from 14 residues. CDR3 residues: CAWSGQGMRSEQFF. The CDR3 DNA reads TGTGCCTGGAGTGGGCAGGGCATGCGTAGTGAGCAGTTCTTC.

The genes are TRBV5-1 and TRBJ2-2; 8 bases are a match to TRBD1. Germline-derived CDR1 and CDR2 are SGHRS and YFSETQ. Germline trimming cut 0 bases from V and 7 bases from J; bases unmatched to any gene: 8. The CDR3 has 16 residues. The chain's CDR3 is CASSLVGQGAFGELFF. The CDR3 region has the DNA TGCGCCAGCAGCTTGGTCGGCCAGGGGGCCTTCGGGGAGCTGTTTTTT.